The entry below describes one T cell receptor (beta chain). The data belong to a study of cytomegalovirus exposure and HLA in healthy donors. Trimming pared 7 bases from V and 4 bases from J, leaving 14 bases between. Germline assignment: CDR1 MDHEN and CDR2 SYDVKM. There are 14 residues in the CDR3. The PCR contained 60 Vbeta and 13 Jbeta primers. The table came from immunoSEQ multiplex PCR; TCRdb's copy has only in-frame clones and leaves some out. The table lists 100,000 to 130,000 clones, 60% to 75% of them singletons. Sequenced material: PBMCs. The chain links TRBV28 to TRBJ2-4; maybe TRBD1 (6 bases). The TCR was taken from a man aged 25-40 years in good health and CMV-seronegative. This CDR3 is CASTVNGQKNIQYF. CDR3 coding DNA: TGTGCCAGCACCGTCAATGGACAGAAAAACATTCAGTACTTC. Filled out from reference TRBV28 and TRBJ2-4, the complete variable domain reads DVKVTQSSRYLVKRTGEKVFLECVQDMDHENMFWYRQDPGLGLRLIYFSYDVKMKEKGDIPEGYSVSREKKERFSLILESASTNQTSMYLCASTVNGQKNIQYFGAGTRLSVL.